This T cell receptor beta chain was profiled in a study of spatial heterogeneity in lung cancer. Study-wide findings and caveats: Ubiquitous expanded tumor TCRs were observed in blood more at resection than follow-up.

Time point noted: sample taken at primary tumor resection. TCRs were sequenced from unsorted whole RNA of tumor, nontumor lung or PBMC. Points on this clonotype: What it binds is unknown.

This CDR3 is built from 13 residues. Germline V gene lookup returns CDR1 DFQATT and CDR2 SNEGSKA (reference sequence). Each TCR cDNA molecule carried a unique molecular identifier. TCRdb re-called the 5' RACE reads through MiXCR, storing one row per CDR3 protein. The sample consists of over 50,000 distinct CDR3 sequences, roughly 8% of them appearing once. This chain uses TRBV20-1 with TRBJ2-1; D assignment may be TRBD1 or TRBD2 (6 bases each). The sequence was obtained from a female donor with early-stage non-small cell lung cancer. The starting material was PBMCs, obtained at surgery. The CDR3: CTSRGGQWNEQFF. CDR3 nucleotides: TGCACCTCTAGAGGGGGGCAGTGGAATGAGCAGTTCTTC.